This TCR beta chain is drawn from a study of cytotoxic CD8 clonotypes in ibrutinib-treated CLL. At the level of the study: Partial responses numbered approximately 24 and complete responses 2; after a median around 68 months, about 14 stayed remitted and approximately twelve progressed. There were, on average, approximately 250,000 productive templates and 85,000 to 95,000 productive rearrangements per sample.

With sequencing, the targeted depth ranged from 1 in 200,000 to 1 in 1 million T cells. Clones were read by immunoSEQ multiplex PCR, and TCRdb kept only the in-frame ones, dropping some. The repertoire holds some 150,000 clones, with approximately 80% as singletons. This CDR3 region has 16 residues. CDR1 and CDR2 (germline): SGHDN, FVKESK. With V trimmed by 4 bases and J by 3 bases, 10 bases remained unmatched. The chain uses TRBV14 and TRBJ2-3, with 7 positions matching TRBD2. Source: PBMCs, taken after 36 months of ibrutinib treatment. The sequence derives from a human donor with chronic lymphocytic leukemia. Here the CDR3 DNA reads TGTGCCAGCAGCCCCTTAAGGACTAGTCGTACAGATACGCAGTATTTT. This encodes CASSPLRTSRTDTQYF.